Listed below are T cell receptor beta chains from one sample, sequenced in a study of T cell responses to AZD1222 COVID-19 vaccine. Method: immunoSEQ multiplex PCR; TCRdb's copy keeps in-frame clones and lacks some. The table includes 150,000 to 200,000 clones, around 94% detected once. The source was peripheral blood, collected 28 days after the second AZD1222 dose. The origin of the receptors is an adult who received the AZD1222 COVID-19 vaccine. Each CDR3 is given with its conserved first and last residue. A D gene is named only where the DNA matches it firmly. Rows give clone size only sometimes, using once, few, many, or a class for an expanded clone.

V gene: TRBV18
D gene: -
clone size: -
J gene: TRBJ1-2
CDR3 protein: CASSPRTPGRDYGYTF
CDR3 DNA: TGTGCCAGCTCACCACGGACACCCGGGCGGGACTATGGCTACACCTTC

V gene: TRBV4-3
D gene: TRBD2
clone size: -
J gene: TRBJ2-3
CDR3 protein: CASSQESSGRDTQYF
CDR3 DNA: TGCGCCAGCAGCCAAGAGTCTAGCGGGCGTGATACGCAGTATTTT

V gene: TRBV5-1
D gene: -
clone size: -
J gene: TRBJ1-6
CDR3 protein: CASSLAGKDSPLHF
CDR3 DNA: TGCGCCAGCAGCTTGGCAGGGAAGGATTCACCCCTCCACTTT

V gene: TRBV2
D gene: -
clone size: -
J gene: TRBJ1-5
CDR3 protein: CASSEARQYQPQHF
CDR3 DNA: TGTGCCAGCAGTGAAGCGAGGCAGTATCAGCCCCAGCATTTT

V gene: TRBV5-1
D gene: TRBD2
clone size: -
J gene: TRBJ2-3
CDR3 protein: CASNLAGTTDTQYF
CDR3 DNA: TGCGCCAGCAATCTAGCGGGAACCACAGATACGCAGTATTTT

V gene: TRBV7-2
D gene: -
clone size: -
J gene: TRBJ2-3
CDR3 protein: CASSLRETGPDTQYF
CDR3 DNA: TGTGCCAGCAGCTTAAGGGAGACAGGACCAGATACGCAGTATTTT

V gene: TRBV11-2
D gene: -
clone size: -
J gene: TRBJ1-2
CDR3 protein: CASSLEGAYGYTF
CDR3 DNA: TGTGCCAGCAGCTTAGAAGGGGCTTATGGCTACACCTTC

V gene: TRBV7-8
D gene: -
clone size: -
J gene: TRBJ2-7
CDR3 protein: CASSRQTYEQYF
CDR3 DNA: TGTGCCAGCAGTAGACAGACCTATGAACAGTACTTC

V gene: TRBV4-2
D gene: TRBD2
clone size: -
J gene: TRBJ2-1
CDR3 protein: CASSQSTGGQFF
CDR3 DNA: TGTGCCAGCAGCCAGTCCACGGGAGGGCAGTTCTTC

V gene: TRBV5-1
D gene: -
clone size: -
J gene: TRBJ1-2
CDR3 protein: CASSLDLGSYGYTF
CDR3 DNA: TGCGCCAGCAGCTTGGATCTGGGCTCCTATGGCTACACCTTC

V gene: TRBV11-2
D gene: TRBD2
clone size: once
J gene: TRBJ2-7
CDR3 protein: CASSLIGTTPYEQYF
CDR3 DNA: TGTGCCAGCAGCTTAATAGGGACTACTCCCTACGAGCAGTACTTC

V gene: TRBV6-5
D gene: -
clone size: -
J gene: TRBJ1-2
CDR3 protein: CASSYSGLVEGYTF
CDR3 DNA: TGTGCCAGCAGTTACTCAGGGCTAGTAGAAGGCTACACCTTC

V gene: TRBV6-6
D gene: -
clone size: -
J gene: TRBJ1-1
CDR3 protein: CASSYSTYTEAFF
CDR3 DNA: TGTGCCAGCAGTTACTCGACTTACACTGAAGCTTTCTTT

V gene: TRBV4-1
D gene: -
clone size: -
J gene: TRBJ1-2
CDR3 protein: CASSQGGALGGYTF
CDR3 DNA: TGCGCCAGCAGCCAAGGGGGGGCCCTTGGGGGCTACACCTTC

V gene: TRBV19
D gene: -
clone size: once
J gene: TRBJ1-5
CDR3 protein: CASSRRTEINQPQHF
CDR3 DNA: TGTGCCAGTAGTAGACGGACAGAAATCAATCAGCCCCAGCATTTT

V gene: TRBV5-1
D gene: TRBD1
clone size: -
J gene: TRBJ1-2
CDR3 protein: CASSSGQGANYGYTF
CDR3 DNA: TGCGCCAGCAGCTCAGGACAGGGGGCTAACTATGGCTACACCTTC

V gene: TRBV2
D gene: TRBD1
clone size: -
J gene: TRBJ2-7
CDR3 protein: CASSDRTGVAYEQYF
CDR3 DNA: TGTGCCAGCAGTGACCGGACAGGGGTGGCCTACGAGCAGTACTTC

V gene: TRBV7-9
D gene: TRBD2
clone size: -
J gene: TRBJ2-7
CDR3 protein: CASTRGGTYSYEQYF
CDR3 DNA: TGTGCCAGCACCCGCGGGGGAACCTACTCCTACGAGCAGTACTTC

V gene: TRBV25-1
D gene: TRBD1
clone size: -
J gene: TRBJ1-5
CDR3 protein: CASSGGQGSNQPQHF
CDR3 DNA: TGTGCCAGCAGTGGGGGACAGGGTAGCAATCAGCCCCAGCATTTT

V gene: TRBV6-6
D gene: TRBD1
clone size: -
J gene: TRBJ2-7
CDR3 protein: CASSYSGAGGLYEQYF
CDR3 DNA: TGTGCCAGCAGTTACTCGGGGGCAGGGGGTTTGTACGAGCAGTACTTC

V gene: TRBV7-9
D gene: -
clone size: -
J gene: TRBJ1-3
CDR3 protein: CASSAPISGNTIYF
CDR3 DNA: TGTGCCAGCAGCGCGCCCATCTCTGGAAACACCATATATTTT

V gene: TRBV10-1
D gene: TRBD2
clone size: -
J gene: TRBJ2-1
CDR3 protein: CAAVGLAGGFEQFF
CDR3 DNA: TGCGCCGCAGTGGGACTAGCGGGAGGATTTGAGCAGTTCTTC

V gene: TRBV25-1
D gene: -
clone size: -
J gene: TRBJ1-2
CDR3 protein: CASSELGVRNNYGYTF
CDR3 DNA: TGTGCCAGCAGTGAGTTAGGGGTTAGGAACAACTATGGCTACACCTTC

V gene: TRBV5-1
D gene: TRBD1
clone size: few
J gene: TRBJ1-6
CDR3 protein: CASSGAAGGNSPLHF
CDR3 DNA: TGCGCCAGCAGCGGGGCGGCAGGGGGAAATTCACCCCTCCACTTT

V gene: TRBV2
D gene: TRBD1
clone size: once
J gene: TRBJ1-5
CDR3 protein: CASSPQGVGNQPQHF
CDR3 DNA: TGTGCCAGCAGTCCTCAGGGGGTTGGCAATCAGCCCCAGCATTTT

V gene: TRBV6-5
D gene: -
clone size: -
J gene: TRBJ1-1
CDR3 protein: CASMAEAYIAEAFF
CDR3 DNA: TGTGCCAGCATGGCCGAGGCGTATATCGCTGAAGCTTTCTTT

V gene: TRBV6-4
D gene: TRBD1
clone size: -
J gene: TRBJ1-1
CDR3 protein: CASRDREGTEAFF
CDR3 DNA: TGTGCCAGCAGGGACAGGGAGGGCACTGAAGCTTTCTTT

V gene: TRBV4-1
D gene: TRBD1
clone size: once
J gene: TRBJ2-7
CDR3 protein: CASSQLTGLGDEQYF
CDR3 DNA: TGCGCCAGCAGCCAATTGACAGGGCTCGGGGACGAGCAGTACTTC

V gene: TRBV19
D gene: -
clone size: once
J gene: TRBJ1-2
CDR3 protein: CATRDGGYTF
CDR3 DNA: TGTGCCACCAGAGATGGCGGCTACACCTTC

V gene: TRBV2
D gene: TRBD1
clone size: once
J gene: TRBJ1-3
CDR3 protein: CASRRDRGTSGNTIYF
CDR3 DNA: TGTGCCAGCAGGAGGGACAGGGGGACCTCTGGAAACACCATATATTTT

V gene: TRBV6-5
D gene: -
clone size: -
J gene: TRBJ2-7
CDR3 protein: CASSYSRGQGTYEQYF
CDR3 DNA: TGTGCCAGCAGTTACTCGAGAGGGCAAGGGACCTACGAGCAGTACTTC

V gene: TRBV5-1
D gene: -
clone size: few
J gene: TRBJ2-3
CDR3 protein: CASSLSTDTQYF
CDR3 DNA: TGCGCCAGCAGCTTGAGCACAGATACGCAGTATTTT

V gene: TRBV5-1
D gene: -
clone size: -
J gene: TRBJ2-7
CDR3 protein: CASSDSYEQYF
CDR3 DNA: TGCGCCAGCAGCGACTCCTACGAGCAGTACTTC

V gene: TRBV2
D gene: -
clone size: -
J gene: TRBJ1-1
CDR3 protein: CASRLQAANTEAFF
CDR3 DNA: TGTGCCAGCAGGTTACAGGCGGCGAACACTGAAGCTTTCTTT

V gene: TRBV7-2
D gene: -
clone size: -
J gene: TRBJ1-2
CDR3 protein: CASSLAGGQSGYTF
CDR3 DNA: TGTGCCAGCAGCTTAGCGGGAGGGCAATCGGGCTACACCTTC

V gene: TRBV6-2/TRBV6-3
D gene: -
clone size: -
J gene: TRBJ1-4
CDR3 protein: CASSYVSEKLFF
CDR3 DNA: TGTGCCAGCAGTTACGTCTCTGAAAAACTGTTTTTT

V gene: TRBV19
D gene: -
clone size: -
J gene: TRBJ1-3
CDR3 protein: CASTRTTSSGNTIYF
CDR3 DNA: TGTGCCAGTACCAGGACGACAAGCTCTGGAAACACCATATATTTT

V gene: TRBV6-5
D gene: -
clone size: -
J gene: TRBJ1-5
CDR3 protein: CASSPWVGSNQPQHF
CDR3 DNA: TGTGCCAGCAGTCCCTGGGTAGGGAGCAATCAGCCCCAGCATTTT

V gene: TRBV7-2
D gene: -
clone size: -
J gene: TRBJ2-7
CDR3 protein: CASSLALRIPGEQYF
CDR3 DNA: TGTGCCAGCAGCTTAGCGCTCAGGATACCCGGCGAGCAGTACTTC

V gene: TRBV6-5
D gene: -
clone size: -
J gene: TRBJ1-5
CDR3 protein: CASNVLGAFQPQHF
CDR3 DNA: TGTGCCAGCAACGTTTTAGGGGCGTTTCAGCCCCAGCATTTT

V gene: TRBV3-1/TRBV3-2
D gene: -
clone size: -
J gene: TRBJ2-2
CDR3 protein: CASSRERATGELFF
CDR3 DNA: TGTGCCAGCAGCCGGGAGCGGGCCACCGGGGAGCTGTTTTTT

V gene: TRBV13
D gene: -
clone size: -
J gene: TRBJ1-2
CDR3 protein: CASSLGPRVYGYTF
CDR3 DNA: TGTGCCAGCAGCTTAGGCCCCAGGGTCTATGGCTACACCTTC

V gene: TRBV19
D gene: TRBD1
clone size: -
J gene: TRBJ2-2
CDR3 protein: CASSPAGTGDGGELFF
CDR3 DNA: TGTGCCAGTAGTCCGGCCGGGACAGGGGATGGCGGGGAGCTGTTTTTT

V gene: TRBV4-2
D gene: TRBD2
clone size: -
J gene: TRBJ2-7
CDR3 protein: CASSQVGLAGVYEQYF
CDR3 DNA: TGTGCCAGCAGCCAAGTCGGGCTAGCGGGAGTCTACGAGCAGTACTTC

V gene: TRBV5-1
D gene: -
clone size: -
J gene: TRBJ1-1
CDR3 protein: CASSLENENTEAFF
CDR3 DNA: TGCGCCAGCAGCTTAGAGAATGAGAACACTGAAGCTTTCTTT

V gene: TRBV7-2
D gene: -
clone size: -
J gene: TRBJ2-5
CDR3 protein: CASSSYTQETQYF
CDR3 DNA: TGTGCCAGCAGCTCCTACACACAAGAGACCCAGTACTTC

V gene: TRBV4-1
D gene: TRBD2
clone size: -
J gene: TRBJ2-1
CDR3 protein: CASSPGLAGGPSSYNEQFF
CDR3 DNA: TGCGCCAGCAGCCCAGGACTAGCGGGAGGGCCGAGCTCCTACAATGAGCAGTTCTTC

V gene: TRBV7-8
D gene: -
clone size: -
J gene: TRBJ2-1
CDR3 protein: CASSLARLLEQFF
CDR3 DNA: TGTGCCAGCAGCTTAGCGCGTCTTCTAGAGCAGTTCTTC

V gene: TRBV6-5
D gene: -
clone size: -
J gene: TRBJ2-1
CDR3 protein: CASGPTGSYNEQFF
CDR3 DNA: TGTGCCAGTGGGCCGACGGGGTCCTACAATGAGCAGTTCTTC

V gene: TRBV7-2
D gene: -
clone size: -
J gene: TRBJ1-5
CDR3 protein: CASTWGTGSNQPQHF
CDR3 DNA: TGTGCCAGCACCTGGGGGACGGGGAGCAATCAGCCCCAGCATTTT